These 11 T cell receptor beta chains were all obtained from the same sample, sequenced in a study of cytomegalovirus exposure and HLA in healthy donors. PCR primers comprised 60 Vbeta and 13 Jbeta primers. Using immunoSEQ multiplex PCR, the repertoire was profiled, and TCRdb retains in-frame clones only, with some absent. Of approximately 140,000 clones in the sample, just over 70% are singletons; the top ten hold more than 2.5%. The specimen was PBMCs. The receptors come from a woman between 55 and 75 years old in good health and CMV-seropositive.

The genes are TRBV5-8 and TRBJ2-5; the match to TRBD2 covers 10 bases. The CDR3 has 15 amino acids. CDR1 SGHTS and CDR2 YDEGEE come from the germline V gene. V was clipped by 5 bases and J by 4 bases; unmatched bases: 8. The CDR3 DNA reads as TGTGCCAGCAGGGTTGGGACTAGCGTGGGAGAGACCCAGTACTTC. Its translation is CASRVGTSVGETQYF. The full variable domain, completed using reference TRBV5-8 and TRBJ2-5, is EAGVTQSPTHLIKTRGQQATLRCSPISGHTSVYWYQQALGLGLQFLLWYDEGEERNRGNFPPRFSGRQFPNYSSELNVNALELEDSALYLCASRVGTSVGETQYFGPGTRLLVL.

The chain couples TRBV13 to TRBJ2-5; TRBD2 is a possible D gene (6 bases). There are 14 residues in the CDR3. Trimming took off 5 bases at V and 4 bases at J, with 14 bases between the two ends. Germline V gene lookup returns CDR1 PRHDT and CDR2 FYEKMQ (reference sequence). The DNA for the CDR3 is TGTGCCAGCAGCCCCCCGGGGGTTGGAGAGACCCAGTACTTC. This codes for CASSPPGVGETQYF.

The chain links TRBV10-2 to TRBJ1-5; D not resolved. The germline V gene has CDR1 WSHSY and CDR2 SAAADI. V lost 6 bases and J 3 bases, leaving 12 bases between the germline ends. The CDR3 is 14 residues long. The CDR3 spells CASRVAEINQPQHF. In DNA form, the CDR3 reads TGCGCCAGCAGGGTCGCCGAGATCAATCAGCCCCAGCATTTT.

The DNA of the CDR3 is TGTGCCAGCTCACAACCCCCTAGGGAGCAGTACTTC. Its protein is CASSQPPREQYF. The rearrangement uses TRBV18 and TRBJ2-7; D is undetermined. Trimming stripped 4 bases from V and 7 bases from J, with 11 bases between. Germline-derived CDR1 and CDR2 are KGHSH and LQKENI. CDR3 length: 12 amino acids.

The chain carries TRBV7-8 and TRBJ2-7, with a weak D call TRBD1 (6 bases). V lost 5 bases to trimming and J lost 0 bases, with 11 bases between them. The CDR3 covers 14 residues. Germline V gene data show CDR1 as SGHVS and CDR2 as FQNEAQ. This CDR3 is CASSTGDTSYEQYF. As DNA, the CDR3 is TGTGCCAGCAGCACCGGGGACACCTCCTACGAGCAGTACTTC.

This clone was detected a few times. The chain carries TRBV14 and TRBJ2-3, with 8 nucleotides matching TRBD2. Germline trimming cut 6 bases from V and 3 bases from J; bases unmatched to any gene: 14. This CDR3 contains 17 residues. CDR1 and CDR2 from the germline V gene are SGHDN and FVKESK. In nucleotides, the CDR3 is TGTGCCAGCAGTCGCACCCGACTGGGCGGGGGGACAGATACGCAGTATTTT. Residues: CASSRTRLGGGTDTQYF. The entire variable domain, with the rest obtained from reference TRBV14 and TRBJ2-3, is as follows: EAGVTQFPSHSVIEKGQTVTLRCDPISGHDNLYWYRRVMGKEIKFLLHFVKESKQDESGMPNNRFLAERTGGTYSTLKVQPAELEDSGVYFCASSRTRLGGGTDTQYFGPGTRLTVL.

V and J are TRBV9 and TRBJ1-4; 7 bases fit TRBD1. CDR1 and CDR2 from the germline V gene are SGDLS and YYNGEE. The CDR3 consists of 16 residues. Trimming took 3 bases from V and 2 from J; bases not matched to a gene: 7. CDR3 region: CASSAGLTGTNEKLFF. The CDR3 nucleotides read TGTGCCAGCAGCGCCGGCCTGACAGGGACTAATGAAAAACTGTTTTTT.

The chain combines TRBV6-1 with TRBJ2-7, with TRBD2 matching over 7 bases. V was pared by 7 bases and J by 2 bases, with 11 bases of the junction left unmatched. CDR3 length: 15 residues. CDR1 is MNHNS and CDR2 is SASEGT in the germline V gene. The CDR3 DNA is TGTGCCAGCACCCCGGGAGGAATGCAAGCCTACGAGCAGTACTTC. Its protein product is CASTPGGMQAYEQYF.

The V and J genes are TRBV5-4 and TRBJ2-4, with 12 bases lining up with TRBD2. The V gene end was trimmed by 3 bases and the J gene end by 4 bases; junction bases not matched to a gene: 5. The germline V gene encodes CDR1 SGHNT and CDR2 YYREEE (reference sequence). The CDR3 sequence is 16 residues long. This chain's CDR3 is CASSSLAGGRKNIQYF. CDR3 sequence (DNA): TGTGCCAGCAGCTCCCTAGCGGGGGGGAGGAAAAACATTCAGTACTTC.

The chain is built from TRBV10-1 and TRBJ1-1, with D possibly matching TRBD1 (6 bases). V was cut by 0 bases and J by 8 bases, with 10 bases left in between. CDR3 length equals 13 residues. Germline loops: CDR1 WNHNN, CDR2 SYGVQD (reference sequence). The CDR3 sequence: CASSESGTGEAFF. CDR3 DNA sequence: TGCGCCAGCAGTGAGTCAGGCACAGGGGAAGCTTTCTTT.

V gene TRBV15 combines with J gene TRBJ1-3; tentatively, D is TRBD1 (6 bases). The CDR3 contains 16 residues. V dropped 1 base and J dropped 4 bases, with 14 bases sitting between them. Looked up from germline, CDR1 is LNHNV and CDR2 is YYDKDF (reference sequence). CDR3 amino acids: CATSRALRGGGNTIYF. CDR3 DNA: TGTGCCACCAGCAGAGCTTTAAGGGGGGGCGGAAACACCATATATTTT.